This T cell receptor beta chain was retrieved from a study of beta chain features in type 1 diabetes. Findings and caveats of the study: Moderately but significantly shorter TCRB CDR3s were found in Type 1 diabetes patients in all four CD4+ subsets.

This clone came up many times. What it recognizes is unknown. The length of the CDR3 is 14 residues. CDR1 and CDR2 (germline): ENHRY, SYGVKD. V lost 0 bases to trimming and J lost 9 bases, with 12 bases between them. The sequenced template was cDNA made from the entire isolated RNA. Profiling relied on immunoSEQ multiplex PCR, and the TCRdb table lists in-frame clones only, not all of them. Among some 350,000 clones listed, around 9.6% were seen once. The specimen sequenced was central memory CD4+ T cells from blood. This receptor was taken from a young man with type 1 diabetes. This rearrangement joins TRBV10-3 to TRBJ2-1; maybe TRBD1 (5 bases). The CDR3 region is CAISESLGRIEQFF. CDR3 coding DNA: TGTGCCATCAGTGAGTCTCTGGGGCGGATTGAGCAGTTCTTC.